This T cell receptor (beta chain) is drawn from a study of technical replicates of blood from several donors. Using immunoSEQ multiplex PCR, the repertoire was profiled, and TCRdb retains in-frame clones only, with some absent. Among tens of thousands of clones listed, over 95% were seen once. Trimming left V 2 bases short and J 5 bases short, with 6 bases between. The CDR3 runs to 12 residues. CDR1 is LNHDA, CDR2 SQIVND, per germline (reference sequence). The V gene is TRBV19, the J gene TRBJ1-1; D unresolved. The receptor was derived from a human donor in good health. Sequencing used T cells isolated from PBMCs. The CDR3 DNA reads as TGTGCCAGTAGTATAAGGGAGACTGAAGCTTTCTTT. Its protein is CASSIRETEAFF. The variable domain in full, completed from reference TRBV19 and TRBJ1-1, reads DGGITQSPKYLFRKEGQNVTLSCEQNLNHDAMYWYRQDPGQGLRLIYYSQIVNDFQKGDIAEGYSVSREKKESFPLTVTSAQKNPTAFYLCASSIRETEAFFGQGTRLTVV.